These 28 T cell receptor beta chains were sequenced from one sample in a study of memory CD4+ T cells and cytomegalovirus serostatus. Sequencing used immunoSEQ multiplex PCR; TCRdb keeps in-frame clones, though not all of them. This sample has 80,000 or so clones, with about 73% found just once. Single viable CD3+CD4+CD8-CD45RO+ cells were sorted as the memory CD4+ T cells. Sample: memory CD4+ T cells from blood. Receptor source: an adult in good health and CMV-seropositive.

J is TRBJ1-2 and V is TRBV7-2; TRBD1 matches 11 bases. V gave up 2 bases and J gave up 7 bases; unmatched junction bases: 3. Germline-derived CDR1 and CDR2 are SGHTA and FQGNSA. The CDR3 is 14 amino acids. For the CDR3, the DNA is TGTGCCAGCAGCTTATCCGGGACAGGGGGTGGCTACACCTTC. Protein sequence: CASSLSGTGGGYTF. The full variable domain, in which reference TRBV7-2 and TRBJ1-2 provide the parts outside the CDR3, is GAGVSQSPSNKVTEKGKDVELRCDPISGHTALYWYRQSLGQGLEFLIYFQGNSAPDKSGLPSDRFSAERTGGSVSTLTIQRTQQEDSAVYLCASSLSGTGGGYTFGSGTRLTVV.

The genes are TRBV2 and TRBJ1-1; possible D gene TRBD1, 6 bases. This CDR3 has 13 residues. Deletions cut 4 bases from V and 5 bases from J, with 11 bases between. CDR1 is SNHLY, CDR2 FYNNEI, per germline. CDR3 coding DNA: TGTGCCAGCAGTGCGGGGGCGGTAACTGAAGCTTTCTTT. Amino acid sequence: CASSAGAVTEAFF. Full variable domain (remainder filled in from reference TRBV2 and TRBJ1-1): EPEVTQTPSHQVTQMGQEVILRCVPISNHLYFYWYRQILGQKVEFLVSFYNNEISEKSEIFDDQFSVERPDGSNFTLKIRSTKLEDSAMYFCASSAGAVTEAFFGQGTRLTVV.

The chain uses TRBV2 and TRBJ1-6; D uncertain. This CDR3 spans 16 amino acids. Trimming removed 2 bases from V and 7 bases from J, with 15 bases in between. Germline V gives CDR1 SNHLY, CDR2 FYNNEI. CDR3 protein: CASSERAVIGNSPLHF. DNA for the CDR3: TGTGCCAGCAGTGAAAGGGCAGTCATTGGAAATTCACCCCTCCACTTT.

The CDR3 here is CAWMDRSSPLHF. CDR3 in DNA: TGTGCCTGGATGGACAGAAGTTCACCCCTCCACTTT. The chain links TRBV30 to TRBJ1-6; D might be TRBD1 (6 bases). This CDR3 comprises 12 residues. Germline loops: CDR1 GTSNPN, CDR2 SVGIG (reference sequence). V dropped 4 bases and J dropped 9 bases, with 10 bases sitting between them.

The chain couples TRBV29-1 to TRBJ2-7; TRBD1 aligns across 8 bases. This CDR3 region has 13 residues. CDR1 is SQVTM, CDR2 ANQGSEA, per germline. V gave up 4 bases and J gave up 4 bases; unmatched junction bases: 6. DNA for the CDR3: TGCAGCGTTGTGTCAGGGGGCCGGTACGAGCAGTACTTC. It codes for CSVVSGGRYEQYF.

This rearrangement joins TRBV2 to TRBJ1-5; the match to TRBD1 covers 11 bases. Germline V gives CDR1 SNHLY, CDR2 FYNNEI. The junction had 6 bases not matched to a gene; V was cut back by 6 bases and J by 2 bases. CDR3 length: 16 amino acids. The CDR3 DNA reads TGTGCCAGCAGCCGGACAGGGGGCTTGGGCAATCAGCCCCAGCATTTT. Residues: CASSRTGGLGNQPQHF.

The chain has TRBV5-6 and TRBJ2-3, with D unclear. Looked up from germline, CDR1 is SGHDT and CDR2 is YYEEEE. The CDR3 sequence is 14 residues long. V lost 0 bases and J 3 bases, leaving 8 bases between the germline ends. The DNA for the CDR3 is TGTGCCAGCAGCTTGGTTTGGCTTACAGATACGCAGTATTTT. Translation: CASSLVWLTDTQYF. The full variable domain, its missing parts supplied by reference TRBV5-6 and TRBJ2-3, is DAGVTQSPTHLIKTRGQQVTLRCSPKSGHDTVSWYQQALGQGPQFIFQYYEEEERQRGNFPDRFSGHQFPNYSSELNVNALLLGDSALYLCASSLVWLTDTQYFGPGTRLTVL.

The rearrangement links TRBV4-3 to TRBJ2-6, with D hard to call. CDR3 length: 17 amino acids. CDR1 is LGHNA, CDR2 YSLEER, per germline. V lost 0 bases to trimming and J lost 2 bases, with 11 bases between them. The CDR3 loop is CASSQDPPGAGANVLTF. CDR3 coding DNA: TGCGCCAGCAGCCAAGACCCCCCCGGAGCTGGGGCCAACGTCCTGACTTTC.

The CDR3 sequence: CASTLDRADTEAFF. The CDR3 DNA reads as TGTGCCAGCACGCTGGACAGGGCTGACACTGAAGCTTTCTTT. This chain connects TRBV6-1 to TRBJ1-1; 8 nucleotides align to TRBD1. CDR1 and CDR2 from the germline V gene are MNHNS and SASEGT. The CDR3 consists of 14 residues. Trimming took 7 bases from V and 3 from J; bases not matched to a gene: 7.

The chain uses TRBV29-1 and TRBJ2-5; D gene unclear. CDR1 SQVTM and CDR2 ANQGSEA come from the germline V gene. V shed 0 bases and J shed 0 bases, with 8 bases lying between them. The CDR3 has 14 residues. The CDR3: CSVEDRTYQETQYF. CDR3 nucleotide sequence: TGCAGCGTTGAAGATAGGACGTACCAAGAGACCCAGTACTTC.

The CDR3 is CASSKGMNTEAFF. For the CDR3, the DNA is TGCGCCAGCAGTAAGGGTATGAACACTGAAGCTTTCTTT. The gene calls are TRBV10-2 and TRBJ1-1; no firm D call. The CDR3 has 13 residues. Germline V gene sequence: CDR1 WSHSY, CDR2 SAAADI. Trimming left V 5 bases short and J 0 bases short, with 7 bases between.

The genes are TRBV27 and TRBJ1-1; no clear D. In germline, CDR1 is MNHEY, CDR2 SMNVEV (reference sequence). The CDR3 has 14 amino acids. Trimming shortened V by 5 bases and J by 0 bases, and 10 bases separated the two germline ends. The CDR3 DNA sequence: TGTGCCAGCAGTCGCAGATTCTTGAACACTGAAGCTTTCTTT. It codes for CASSRRFLNTEAFF.

The J gene is TRBJ1-1, the V gene TRBV19, with D possibly TRBD1 on 6 matching bases. With 3 bases removed from V and 4 bases from J, the gap between germline ends came to 18 bases. The germline CDR1 and CDR2 sequences are LNHDA and SQIVND (reference sequence). This CDR3 has 16 residues. CDR3 sequence: CASSIVQGSRSTEAFF. For the CDR3, the DNA is TGTGCCAGTAGTATTGTTCAGGGGTCGAGGAGCACTGAAGCTTTCTTT.

V and J are TRBV5-1 and TRBJ1-2; tentative D call: TRBD1 (5 bases). The CDR3 is 13 amino acids. Germline CDR1 and CDR2: SGHRS and YFSETQ. Trimming stripped 1 base from V and 9 bases from J, with 13 bases between. The CDR3 bases are TGCGCCAGCAGCTTGCTTGGGACGTGGCGCTACACCTTC. Translated: CASSLLGTWRYTF.

The chain couples TRBV5-8 to TRBJ2-7; 8 positions match TRBD1. The CDR3 is 17 residues long. Per the germline V gene, CDR1 is SGHTS and CDR2 is YDEGEE. Trimming cost V 4 bases and J 0 bases; bases outside gene matches: 12. The CDR3 region is CASSRTRQGRSSYEQYF. For the CDR3, the DNA is TGTGCCAGCAGCCGCACTCGACAGGGGCGAAGCTCCTACGAGCAGTACTTC.

By proportion, this clone is medium-sized. This chain connects TRBV19 to TRBJ2-7, with D unresolved. This CDR3 has 15 residues. Germline V lookup: CDR1 LNHDA, CDR2 SQIVND (reference sequence). V lost 1 base to trimming and J lost 1 base, with 11 bases between them. The CDR3 DNA reads as TGTGCCAGTAGTATAGTGGGGTCCACTTCCTACGAGCAGTACTTC. As protein: CASSIVGSTSYEQYF.

This rearrangement joins TRBV5-6 to TRBJ1-6; a possible D gene is TRBD1 (5 bases). The CDR3 runs to 14 residues. Germline values: CDR1 SGHDT, CDR2 YYEEEE. The V and J ends lost 4 bases and 10 bases respectively, with 15 bases between them. The CDR3 DNA reads as TGTGCCAGCAGCCCGGCGGGGGGGGTGTCACCCCTCCACTTT. Protein: CASSPAGGVSPLHF. Together with reference TRBV5-6 and TRBJ1-6, the CDR3 gives the full variable domain: DAGVTQSPTHLIKTRGQQVTLRCSPKSGHDTVSWYQQALGQGPQFIFQYYEEEERQRGNFPDRFSGHQFPNYSSELNVNALLLGDSALYLCASSPAGGVSPLHFGNGTRLTVT.

This chain connects TRBV5-1 to TRBJ2-3; D possibly matches TRBD1 or TRBD2 (6 bases each). V was pared by 3 bases and J by 2 bases, with 19 bases between. CDR3 size: 17 residues. Germline V CDR1 and CDR2: SGHRS, YFSETQ. CDR3 protein: CASSSGVLGGITDTQYF. For the CDR3, the DNA is TGCGCCAGCAGCTCGGGGGTTTTAGGGGGGATCACAGATACGCAGTATTTT. The full variable domain, its missing parts supplied by reference TRBV5-1 and TRBJ2-3, is KAGVTQTPRYLIKTRGQQVTLSCSPISGHRSVSWYQQTPGQGLQFLFEYFSETQRNKGNFPGRFSGRQFSNSRSEMNVSTLELGDSALYLCASSSGVLGGITDTQYFGPGTRLTVL.

The V gene is TRBV29-1, the J gene TRBJ2-1, with 8 bases aligning to TRBD2. The CDR3 loop spans 16 amino acids. Trimming removed 7 bases from V and 4 bases from J; junction bases left unmatched: 15. The germline gives CDR1 SQVTM, CDR2 ANQGSEA. The CDR3 protein is CSAKEAGGQNYNEQFF. For the CDR3, the DNA is TGCAGCGCCAAGGAGGCGGGAGGACAGAATTACAATGAGCAGTTCTTC.

V gene TRBV12-5 combines with J gene TRBJ2-2; 10 bases are shared with TRBD2. This CDR3 contains 20 residues. Germline trimming cut 2 bases from V and 2 bases from J; bases unmatched to any gene: 14. CDR1 is LGHNT, CDR2 FRNRAP, per germline. The CDR3 DNA sequence: TGTGCTAGTGGTTTGCCCACTTTAGCGGGAGGCCTAATTAACACCGGGGAGCTGTTTTTT. Residues: CASGLPTLAGGLINTGELFF.

The J gene is TRBJ1-1, the V gene TRBV4-3, with TRBD1 as a possible D gene (5 bases). V was trimmed by 0 bases and J by 7 bases, leaving 21 bases between them. The CDR3 has 17 amino acids. Germline V gene lookup returns CDR1 LGHNA and CDR2 YSLEER. The CDR3 DNA follows: TGCGCCAGCAGCCAAGATGGCGGCACGGCCCCAAGGGGTGAAGCTTTCTTT. Protein: CASSQDGGTAPRGEAFF.

This clone was observed a handful of times. V gene TRBV29-1 combines with J gene TRBJ1-1; a possible D gene is TRBD1 (5 bases). With 7 bases removed from V and 3 bases from J, the gap between germline ends came to 18 bases. CDR1 is SQVTM, CDR2 ANQGSEA, per germline. The CDR3 covers 14 residues. This chain's CDR3 is CSATAGGADTEAFF. The CDR3 DNA reads TGCAGCGCCACGGCTGGGGGAGCGGACACTGAAGCTTTCTTT.

The chain couples TRBV21-1 to TRBJ1-2. TRBV21-1 is assigned pseudogene status. CDR3 size: 18 residues. CDR3 bases: TGTGCCAGCAGCCCGCTCTTGAGGCCCCGGAGGCCTAACTATGGCTACACCTTC. This translates into CASSPLLRPRRPNYGYTF.

This sequence joins TRBV5-1 and TRBJ1-4; no definite D call. V was trimmed by 0 bases and J by 3 bases, leaving 9 bases between them. In germline, CDR1 is SGHRS, CDR2 YFSETQ. The CDR3 extends over 15 amino acids. For the CDR3, the DNA is TGCGCCAGCAGCTTGGCGTTGCTGGCTAATGAAAAACTGTTTTTT. It translates to CASSLALLANEKLFF.

CDR3 sequence: CASSWAGDSNQPQHF. The CDR3 coding sequence is TGTGCCAGCAGCTGGGCCGGCGATAGCAATCAGCCCCAGCATTTT. The chain combines TRBV7-2 with TRBJ1-5; D gene unclear. CDR1 SGHTA and CDR2 FQGNSA come from the germline V gene. V was trimmed by 4 bases and J by 0 bases, leaving 10 bases between them. CDR3 length equals 15 residues.

This clone came up once. The V call is TRBV19, the J call TRBJ1-5; a possible D gene is TRBD1 (5 bases). Trimming removed 7 bases from V and 1 base from J, with 17 bases in between. Germline CDR1 reads LNHDA; CDR2 reads SQIVND (reference sequence). The CDR3 consists of 16 residues. The DNA of the CDR3 is TGTGCCAGTACCCCCAGGGCAGGGCGAAGCAATCAGCCCCAGCATTTT. Translated, it gives CASTPRAGRSNQPQHF.

The genes are TRBV7-9 and TRBJ2-7, with D hard to call. This CDR3 is built from 14 residues. The V end was cut by 1 base, the J end by 2 bases, with 9 bases between. Germline V gene data show CDR1 as SEHNR and CDR2 as FQNEAQ (reference sequence). CDR3 residues: CASSLGGRAYEQYF. CDR3 sequence (DNA): TGTGCCAGCAGCTTAGGAGGCAGAGCCTACGAGCAGTACTTC. Full variable domain (missing parts from reference TRBV7-9 and TRBJ2-7): DTGVSQNPRHKITKRGQNVTFRCDPISEHNRLYWYRQTLGQGPEFLTYFQNEAQLEKSRLLSDRFSAERPKGSFSTLEIQRTEQGDSAMYLCASSLGGRAYEQYFGPGTRLTVT.

J is TRBJ2-7 and V is TRBV6-1; no reliable D call. V lost 2 bases and J 0 bases, leaving 11 bases between the germline ends. CDR1 is MNHNS, CDR2 SASEGT, per germline. The length of the CDR3 is 15 residues. The CDR3 region has the DNA TGTGCCAGCAGTGAAAGTCCCGGCATCTCCTACGAGCAGTACGTC. Protein product: CASSESPGISYEQYV.